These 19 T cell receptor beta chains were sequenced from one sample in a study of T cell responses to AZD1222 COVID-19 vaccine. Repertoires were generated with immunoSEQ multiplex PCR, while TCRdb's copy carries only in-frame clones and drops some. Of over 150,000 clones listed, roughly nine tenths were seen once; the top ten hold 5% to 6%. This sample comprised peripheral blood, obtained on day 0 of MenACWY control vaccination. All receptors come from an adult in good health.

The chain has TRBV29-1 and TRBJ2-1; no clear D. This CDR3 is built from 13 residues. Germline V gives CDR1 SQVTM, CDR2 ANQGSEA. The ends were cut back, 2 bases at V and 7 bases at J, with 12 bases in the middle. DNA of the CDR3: TGCAGCGTTGAACCTACAAGGGAAAATGAGCAGTTCTTC. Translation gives CSVEPTRENEQFF.

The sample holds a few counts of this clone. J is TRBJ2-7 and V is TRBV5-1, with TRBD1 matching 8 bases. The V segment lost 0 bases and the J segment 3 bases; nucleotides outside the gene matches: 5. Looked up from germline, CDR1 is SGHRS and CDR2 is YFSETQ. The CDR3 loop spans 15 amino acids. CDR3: CASSLEQGANYEQYF. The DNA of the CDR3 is TGCGCCAGCAGCTTGGAGCAGGGGGCTAACTACGAGCAGTACTTC.

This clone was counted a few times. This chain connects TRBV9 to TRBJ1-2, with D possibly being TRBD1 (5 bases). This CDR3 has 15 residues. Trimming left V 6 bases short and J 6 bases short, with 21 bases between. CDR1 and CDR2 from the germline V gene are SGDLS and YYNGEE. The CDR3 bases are TGTGCCAGCACGGGGTGGGACGCCCAGGGCAATGGCTACACCTTC. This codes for CASTGWDAQGNGYTF.

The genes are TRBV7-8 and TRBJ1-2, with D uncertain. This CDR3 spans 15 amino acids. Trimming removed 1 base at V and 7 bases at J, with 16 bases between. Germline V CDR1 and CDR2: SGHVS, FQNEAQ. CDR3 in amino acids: CASSLEGRMSPGYTF. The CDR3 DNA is TGTGCCAGCAGCTTAGAGGGCAGGATGTCTCCTGGCTACACCTTC.

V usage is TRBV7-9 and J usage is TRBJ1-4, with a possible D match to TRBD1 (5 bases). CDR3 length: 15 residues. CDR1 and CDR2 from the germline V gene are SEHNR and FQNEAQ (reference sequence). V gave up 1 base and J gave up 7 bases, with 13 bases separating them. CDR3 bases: TGTGCCAGCAGCTTAGAGGGGCGGTCTGGTGAAAAACTGTTTTTT. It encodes CASSLEGRSGEKLFF.

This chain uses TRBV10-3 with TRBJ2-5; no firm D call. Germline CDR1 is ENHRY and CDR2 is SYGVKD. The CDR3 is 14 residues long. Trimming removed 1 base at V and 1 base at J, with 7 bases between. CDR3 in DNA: TGTGCCATCAGTGAGTTACGGAGCCAAGAGACCCAGTACTTC. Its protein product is CAISELRSQETQYF.

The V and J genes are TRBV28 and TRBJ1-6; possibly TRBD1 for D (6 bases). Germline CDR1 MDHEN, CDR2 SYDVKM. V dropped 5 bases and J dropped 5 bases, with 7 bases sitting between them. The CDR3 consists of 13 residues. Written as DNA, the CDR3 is TGTGCCAGCAGTGGACAGAATAATTCACCCCTCCACTTT. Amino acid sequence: CASSGQNNSPLHF.

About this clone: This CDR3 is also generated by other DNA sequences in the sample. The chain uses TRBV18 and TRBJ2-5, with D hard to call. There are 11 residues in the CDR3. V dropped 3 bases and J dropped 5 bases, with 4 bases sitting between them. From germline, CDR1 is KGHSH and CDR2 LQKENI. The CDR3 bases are TGTGCCAGCTCACCTGGCGAGACCCAGTACTTC. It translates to CASSPGETQYF.

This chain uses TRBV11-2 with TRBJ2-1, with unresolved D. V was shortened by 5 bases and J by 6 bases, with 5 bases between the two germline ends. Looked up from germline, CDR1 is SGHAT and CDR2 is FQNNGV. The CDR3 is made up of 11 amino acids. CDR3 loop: CASSTGNEQFF. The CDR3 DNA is TGTGCCAGCAGCACCGGCAATGAGCAGTTCTTC. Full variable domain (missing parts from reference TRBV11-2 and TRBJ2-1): EAGVAQSPRYKIIEKRQSVAFWCNPISGHATLYWYQQILGQGPKLLIQFQNNGVVDDSQLPKDRFSAERLKGVDSTLKIQPAKLEDSAVYLCASSTGNEQFFGPGTRLTVL.

In DNA, the CDR3 is TGTGCCAGTCAGGGATCGGTCAATCAGCCCCAGCATTTT. It codes for CASQGSVNQPQHF. V and J are TRBV2 and TRBJ1-5, with D possibly TRBD1 on 5 matching bases. Germline lookup yields CDR1 SNHLY and CDR2 FYNNEI. Trimming stripped 9 bases from V and 3 bases from J, with 12 bases between. CDR3 length equals 13 residues.

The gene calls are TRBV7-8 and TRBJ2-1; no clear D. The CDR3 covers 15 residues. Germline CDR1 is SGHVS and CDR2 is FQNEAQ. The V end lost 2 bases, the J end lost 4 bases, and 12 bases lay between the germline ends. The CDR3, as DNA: TGTGCCAGCAGCTTACGATGGGAAACATACAATGAGCAGTTCTTC. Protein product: CASSLRWETYNEQFF.

The CDR3 loop reads CAISIDRLTLHF. The CDR3 nucleotides are TGTGCCATCAGCATCGACAGGCTGACCCTCCACTTT. V usage is TRBV10-3 and J usage is TRBJ1-6; D perhaps matches TRBD1 (6 bases). This CDR3 has 12 amino acids. CDR1 is ENHRY and CDR2 is SYGVKD in the germline V gene. V was pared by 6 bases and J by 14 bases, with 14 bases between.

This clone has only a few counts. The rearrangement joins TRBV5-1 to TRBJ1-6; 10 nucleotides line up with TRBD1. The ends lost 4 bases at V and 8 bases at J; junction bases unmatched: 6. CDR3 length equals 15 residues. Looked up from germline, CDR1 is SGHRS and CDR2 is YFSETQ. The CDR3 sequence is CASSPRTGGDSPLHF. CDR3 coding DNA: TGCGCCAGCAGCCCGCGGACAGGGGGTGATTCACCCCTCCACTTT.

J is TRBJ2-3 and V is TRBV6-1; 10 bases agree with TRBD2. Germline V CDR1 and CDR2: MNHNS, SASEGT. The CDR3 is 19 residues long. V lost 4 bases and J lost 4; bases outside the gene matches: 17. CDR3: CASSVTTTGLAGAADTQYF. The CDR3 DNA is TGTGCCAGCAGTGTCACCACGACGGGGCTAGCGGGAGCCGCAGATACGCAGTATTTT.

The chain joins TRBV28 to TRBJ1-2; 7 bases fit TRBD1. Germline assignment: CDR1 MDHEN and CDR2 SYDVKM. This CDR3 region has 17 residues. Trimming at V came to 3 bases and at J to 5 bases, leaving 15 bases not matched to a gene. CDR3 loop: CASSFPYDDRALYGYTF. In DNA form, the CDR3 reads TGTGCCAGCAGTTTTCCCTATGATGACAGGGCTTTGTATGGCTACACCTTC.

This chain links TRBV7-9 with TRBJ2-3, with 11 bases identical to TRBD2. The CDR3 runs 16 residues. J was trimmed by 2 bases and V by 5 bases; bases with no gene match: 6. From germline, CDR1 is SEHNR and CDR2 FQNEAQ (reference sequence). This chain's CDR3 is CASSTGTSGLTDTQYF. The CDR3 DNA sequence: TGTGCCAGCAGCACCGGGACTAGCGGCCTCACAGATACGCAGTATTTT.

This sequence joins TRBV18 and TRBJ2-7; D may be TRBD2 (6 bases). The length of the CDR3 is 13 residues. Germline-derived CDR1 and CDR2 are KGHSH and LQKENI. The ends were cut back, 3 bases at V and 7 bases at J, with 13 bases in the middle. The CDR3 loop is CASSPGPSAEQYF. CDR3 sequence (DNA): TGTGCCAGCTCACCGGGGCCTAGCGCGGAGCAGTACTTC.

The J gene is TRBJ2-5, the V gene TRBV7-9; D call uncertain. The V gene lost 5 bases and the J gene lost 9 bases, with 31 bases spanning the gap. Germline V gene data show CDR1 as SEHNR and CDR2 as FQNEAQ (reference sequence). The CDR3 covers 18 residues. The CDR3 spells CASSPRPLKREAPKAQYF. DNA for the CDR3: TGTGCCAGCAGCCCAAGGCCCCTAAAAAGGGAAGCCCCCAAGGCCCAGTACTTC. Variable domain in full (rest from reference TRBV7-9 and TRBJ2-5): DTGVSQNPRHKITKRGQNVTFRCDPISEHNRLYWYRQTLGQGPEFLTYFQNEAQLEKSRLLSDRFSAERPKGSFSTLEIQRTEQGDSAMYLCASSPRPLKREAPKAQYFGPGTRLLVL.

CDR3 sequence: CATSRDVGALSTGELFF. The CDR3 nucleotides read TGTGCCACCAGCAGAGATGTGGGGGCCTTAAGCACCGGGGAGCTGTTTTTT. V usage is TRBV15 and J usage is TRBJ2-2; possible D gene TRBD1, 6 bases. Germline-derived CDR1 and CDR2 are LNHNV and YYDKDF (reference sequence). This CDR3 is 17 amino acids long. V lost 0 bases, J lost 4 bases, and 15 bases lay in between.